This T cell receptor (beta chain) comes out of a study of Ad26.COV2.S vaccination and SARS-CoV-2 variants. Produced via immunoSEQ multiplex PCR; TCRdb's table is partial and in-frame only. This table holds 85,000 to 95,000 clones, 82% found once. General study findings and limits: Quantification of TCR breadth and depth may have yielded underestimates of total T cell responses. Once vaccination had occurred, spike-specific CD8+ and CD4+ T cell responses reportedly showed substantial breadth.

The germline CDR1 and CDR2 sequences are SEHNR and FQNEAQ (reference sequence). The V gene lost 4 bases and the J gene lost 3 bases, with 10 bases spanning the gap. This CDR3 has 13 residues. This clone has just one count. Antigen unknown. Sample: peripheral blood, taken after recovery from COVID-19. This rearrangement joins TRBV7-9 to TRBJ2-7, with D unclear. The clonotype originates from a human donor who had recovered from COVID-19. The CDR3 nucleotides are TGTGCCAGCAGCTCATTGGGGATCTACGAGCAGTACTTC. This gives the protein CASSSLGIYEQYF.